The next 3 T cell receptor beta chains were all read from a single sample in a study of shared clonotypes between healthy human individuals (dated by TCRdb to the early 2020s). The library was built by means of the immunoSEQ multiplex PCR assay. Here the immuneACCESS table is served through TCRdb, limited to in-frame sequences with V and J called. Missing clones are a known gap in these copies; in checked studies unresolved V genes cover under half, and the rest lacks a known reason. In all, the sample holds over a million clones, and around 97% of those were seen once. The ten top clones hold over 1% of the sample. The specimen was naive CD4+ T cells sorted from blood. In the paper's terms, the cell subset or site label means: CD45RA+ positively selected. The receptors derive from a man aged 25-45 years in good health.

This sequence joins TRBV2 and TRBJ2-4; 9 nucleotides agree with TRBD2. J gave up 8 bases and V 6 bases, and 11 bases lay outside the gene matches. Looked up from germline, CDR1 is SNHLY and CDR2 is FYNNEI. The CDR3 runs to 15 residues. The DNA for the CDR3 is TGTGCCAGCAGACCAAATCCTAGCGGGGACGACATTCAGTACTTC. Protein product: CASRPNPSGDDIQYF.

The V and J genes are TRBV4-1 and TRBJ2-1, with D perhaps TRBD1 (5 bases). The CDR3 loop spans 11 amino acids. CDR1 and CDR2 (germline): MGHRA, YSYEKL. V was shortened by 8 bases and J by 8 bases, with 10 bases between the two germline ends. CDR3 in DNA: TGCGCCAGCCAGGGTTCCCATGAGCAGTTCTTC. Protein: CASQGSHEQFF.

V usage is TRBV2 and J usage is TRBJ2-5; the D is unclear. The CDR3 loop spans 14 amino acids. In germline, CDR1 is SNHLY, CDR2 FYNNEI. V dropped 3 bases and J dropped 2 bases, with 10 bases sitting between them. The CDR3 DNA is TGTGCCAGCAGTGAGAGTGCAAGTCAAGAGACCCAGTACTTC. Its translation: CASSESASQETQYF.